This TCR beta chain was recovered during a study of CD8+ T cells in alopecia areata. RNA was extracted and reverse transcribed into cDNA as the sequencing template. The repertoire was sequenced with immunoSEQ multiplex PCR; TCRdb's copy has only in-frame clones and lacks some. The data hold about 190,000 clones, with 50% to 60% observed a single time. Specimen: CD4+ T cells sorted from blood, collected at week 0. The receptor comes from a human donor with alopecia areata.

The CDR3 DNA is TGTGCCAGCAGCTTGTGGGGCTACAGCAATCAGCCCCAGCATTTT. Protein product: CASSLWGYSNQPQHF. The chain carries TRBV5-6 and TRBJ1-5; TRBD1 is a possible D gene (5 bases). The CDR3 has 15 amino acids. The germline CDR1 and CDR2 sequences are SGHDT and YYEEEE. The V end lost 1 base, the J end lost 1 base, and 9 bases lay between the germline ends.